Each of the 5 T cell receptor beta chains below was sequenced from the same sample in a study of shared clonotypes between healthy human individuals. The assay was immunoSEQ multiplex PCR, and TCRdb's table has in-frame clones only and misses some. The repertoire includes under 2,500,000 clones, approximately 94% of them detected once, and over 0.1% sits in the top ten. The source material was naive CD4+ T cells sorted from blood. Subset of the sample: CD45RA+ positively selected. The receptors were sampled from a man between 18 and 29 years old in good health.

This rearrangement joins TRBV5-4 to TRBJ2-7; 10 bases align to TRBD1. Germline trimming cut 4 bases from V and 2 bases from J; bases unmatched to any gene: 6. CDR3 length: 15 residues. CDR1 and CDR2 from the germline V gene are SGHNT and YYREEE (reference sequence). CDR3 sequence: CASSPGQGKTYEQYF. The CDR3, as DNA: TGTGCCAGCAGCCCGGGACAGGGGAAGACCTACGAGCAGTACTTC.

CDR3 sequence (DNA): TGTGCCAGCAGTGAGGGGTGGAACTGGCCGGGTACGCAGTATTTT. It specifies CASSEGWNWPGTQYF. The chain recombines TRBV6-1 with TRBJ2-3; D is uncertain. The CDR3 sequence is 15 residues long. The V gene lost 3 bases and the J gene lost 8 bases, with 18 bases spanning the gap. CDR1 MNHNS and CDR2 SASEGT come from the germline V gene.

This clone was seen only a few times. V and J are TRBV28 and TRBJ1-1, with D uncertain. V was cut by 6 bases and J by 0 bases, with 2 bases left in between. CDR1 and CDR2 (germline): MDHEN, SYDVKM. This CDR3 comprises 11 residues. CDR3 in DNA: TGTGCCAGCAGAATGAACACTGAAGCTTTCTTT. Protein product: CASRMNTEAFF.

The rearrangement joins TRBV30 to TRBJ1-6, with 7 nucleotides matching TRBD1. The germline gives CDR1 GTSNPN, CDR2 SVGIG (reference sequence). The ends lost 2 bases at V and 3 bases at J; junction bases unmatched: 4. The CDR3 covers 15 residues. CDR3 in amino acids: CAWSRRGHYNSPLHF. DNA for the CDR3: TGTGCCTGGAGTAGGAGGGGGCACTATAATTCACCCCTCCACTTT.

As regards this clone: Other nucleotide sequences from this sample produce the same CDR3. This chain connects TRBV5-1 to TRBJ2-3; D gene uncertain. The CDR3 is 13 amino acids. The V gene lost 1 base and the J gene lost 2 bases, with 5 bases spanning the gap. Looked up from germline, CDR1 is SGHRS and CDR2 is YFSETQ. CDR3 region: CASSLLPTDTQYF. CDR3 bases: TGCGCCAGCAGCTTGTTACCCACAGATACGCAGTATTTT.